These T cell receptor beta chains were read from a single sample in a study of cytomegalovirus exposure and HLA in healthy donors. Sequencing used immunoSEQ multiplex PCR; TCRdb keeps in-frame clones, though not all of them. Seen here are 80,000 to 130,000 clones, roughly 70% observed once, and the top ten hold around 5%. Sequencing was carried out using PBMCs. The receptor set was obtained from a woman in her late teens or twenties in good health and CMV-seropositive. The CDR3 runs from the conserved cysteine through the conserved F or W.

TRBV7-6 | CASSPDWNTEAFF
TRBV5-1 | CASSSSLAVSYNEQFF
TRBV28 | CASRDQTGGRVGYTF
TRBV2 | CASTLGGGVYQPQHF
TRBV12-5 | CASGSSGDTQYF
TRBV27 | CASSHQLNTEAFF
TRBV4-3 | CASSQDWRTGYEQYF
TRBV7-7 | CASSFYNTGELFF
TRBV18 | CASSHRPSGSSNEQFF
TRBV7-2 | CASTPLGAGGPGEQYF
TRBV5-1 | CASSYQGRLAPSTDTQYF
TRBV6-1 | CASRSHQNEKLFF
TRBV4-3 | CASSPRTEGFGGYTF